Listed below are T cell receptor beta chains from one sample, sequenced in a study of T cell changes during pregnancy in multiple sclerosis. The method was immunoSEQ multiplex PCR; TCRdb's version includes in-frame clones alone and lacks a portion of them. The table shows tens of thousands of clones, with around 94% occurring only once. Sequencing was performed on peripheral blood, taken after pregnancy. Every receptor here comes from a female donor with multiple sclerosis, enrolled in a pregnancy study. Each CDR3 is given with its conserved first and last residue. Fields, in order: CDR3 protein, CDR3 DNA, D gene, V gene, clone size, J gene. A D gene is named only where the DNA matches it firmly. Not every row has a clone size; where given, it reads once, few, many or a size class.

CASRPTANTGELFF	TGTGCCAGCAGGCCCACGGCGAACACCGGGGAGCTGTTTTTT	.	TRBV7-9	.	TRBJ2-2
CAIRGQGGSYEQYF	TGTGCCATCAGGGGACAGGGGGGGTCCTACGAGCAGTACTTC	TRBD1	TRBV10-3	.	TRBJ2-7
CASSQDASGGRGFF	TGCGCCAGCAGCCAAGACGCTAGCGGGGGGCGGGGGTTCTTC	TRBD2	TRBV4-3	.	TRBJ2-1
CASSLTGVTEAFF	TGTGCCAGCAGCTTAACAGGGGTCACTGAAGCTTTCTTT	TRBD1	TRBV5-6	.	TRBJ1-1
CASSLRWGGNTEAFF	TGTGCCAGCAGTTTAAGGTGGGGGGGAAACACTGAAGCTTTCTTT	.	TRBV27	few	TRBJ1-1
CATSRDRAREAFF	TGTGCCACCAGCAGAGACAGGGCAAGGGAAGCTTTCTTT	.	TRBV15	.	TRBJ1-1
CASSWGGATNEKLFF	TGCGCCAGCAGCTGGGGGGGGGCAACTAATGAAAAACTGTTTTTT	.	TRBV4-3	.	TRBJ1-4
CASSLIPGGFDTEAFF	TGTGCCAGCAGTTTAATTCCAGGGGGGTTTGACACTGAAGCTTTCTTT	TRBD1	TRBV27	once	TRBJ1-1
CASSLDRGTTPTYEQYF	TGTGCCAGCAGCTTAGATAGGGGGACTACACCAACCTACGAGCAGTACTTC	.	TRBV7-8	once	TRBJ2-7
CASSSETGGGTEAFF	TGCGCCAGCAGCTCCGAGACAGGGGGCGGCACTGAAGCTTTCTTT	TRBD1	TRBV5-1	.	TRBJ1-1
CASSQELTGDYGYTF	TGTGCCAGCAGCCAAGAACTAACAGGGGACTATGGCTACACCTTC	TRBD1	TRBV4-2	.	TRBJ1-2
CASSPPSIQETQYF	TGTGCCAGCAGTCCCCCTAGTATCCAAGAGACCCAGTACTTC	.	TRBV6-6	.	TRBJ2-5
CASRNSGLAGGYEQYF	TGTGCCAGCAGAAATTCGGGACTAGCGGGGGGGTACGAGCAGTACTTC	TRBD2	TRBV27	.	TRBJ2-7
CASAPGTKNTEAFF	TGTGCCAGCGCCCCCGGGACAAAAAACACTGAAGCTTTCTTT	.	TRBV27	.	TRBJ1-1
CASTSGGARGGSTDTQYF	TGTGCCAGCACCTCCGGGGGGGCTAGGGGGGGCTCAACAGATACGCAGTATTTT	TRBD2	TRBV7-2	.	TRBJ2-3
CASSLGGTDEKLFF	TGTGCCAGCAGTCTAGGAGGGACTGATGAAAAACTGTTTTTT	.	TRBV6-1	.	TRBJ1-4
CASSVKGALGYTF	TGTGCCAGCAGTGTCAAGGGGGCGTTGGGCTACACCTTC	TRBD1	TRBV2	.	TRBJ1-2
CAWKGTGSKTQYF	TGTGCCTGGAAGGGGACAGGGTCCAAGACCCAGTACTTC	TRBD1	TRBV30	.	TRBJ2-5
CASSSGGRETQYF	TGTGCCAGTAGTTCTGGCGGGAGAGAGACCCAGTACTTC	TRBD2	TRBV19	.	TRBJ2-5
CASSSHRDRGNTIYF	TGTGCCAGCAGCTCCCACCGGGACAGGGGGAACACCATATATTTT	TRBD1	TRBV11-2	.	TRBJ1-3
CAWSVGGTRSPLHF	TGTGCCTGGAGTGTAGGCGGGACTAGATCACCCCTCCACTTT	.	TRBV30	once	TRBJ1-6
CAFPPDRNGNQPQHF	TGTGCCTTCCCCCCCGACAGGAATGGTAATCAGCCCCAGCATTTT	.	TRBV7-6	.	TRBJ1-5
CASSQDLFQRGGDNEQFF	TGCGCCAGCAGCCAAGATCTCTTCCAGCGGGGGGGGGACAATGAGCAGTTCTTC	TRBD2	TRBV4-3	.	TRBJ2-1
CASSLDRSSTDTQYF	TGTGCCAGCAGCTTAGACAGATCTAGCACAGATACGCAGTATTTT	.	TRBV7-2	.	TRBJ2-3
CASSPSPWRTGELFF	TGTGCCAGCTCACCATCCCCCTGGAGAACGGGGGAACTGTTTTTT	.	TRBV18	.	TRBJ1-4
CASSLRQAISGNTIYF	TGCGCCAGCAGCTTAAGACAAGCTATCTCTGGAAACACCATATATTTT	.	TRBV5-1	once	TRBJ1-3
CASSSGQPQHF	TGTGCCAGCAGCTCGGGTCAGCCCCAGCATTTT	.	TRBV7-8	.	TRBJ1-5
CASSSLRQDYTF	TGTGCCAGCAGCTCACTACGACAGGACTACACCTTC	.	TRBV7-2	.	TRBJ1-2
CASSPGQGALDEQFF	TGTGCCAGCAGCCCCGGACAGGGGGCGTTGGATGAGCAGTTCTTC	TRBD1	TRBV7-9	once	TRBJ2-1
CASSEGVNYGYTF	TGTGCCAGCAGTGAAGGAGTGAACTATGGCTACACCTTC	.	TRBV2	.	TRBJ1-2
CASTFTAGATNGYTF	TGTGCCAGCACCTTTACGGCGGGGGCCACCAATGGCTACACCTTC	.	TRBV6-5	.	TRBJ1-2